The T cell receptor (beta chain) under discussion was sequenced for a study of shared clonotypes between healthy human individuals. This clone showed up many times. The target antigen is unknown. The sample carries other DNA sequences with the same CDR3. General observations from the study: Expectations were that clonotype sharing among donors would be affected by sequencing depth. The researchers took only blood, and tissue repertoires probably look different.

The germline V gene encodes CDR1 MNHNS and CDR2 SASEGT. The CDR3 has 15 residues. Trimming shortened V by 6 bases and J by 0 bases, and 14 bases separated the two germline ends. Unsorted PBMC replicate PCRs used 250 to 350 ng DNA, around 30,000 T cell genomes. In the original processing: ImmunoSEQ gave junction-only sequences without quality scores, so filtering differed. Profiled with immunoSEQ multiplex PCR; TCRdb holds only in-frame clones, not every one. V and J calls and clone size are given by that table; D and trimming were obtained from the DNA. The table has 450,000 to 500,000 clones, more than 75% seen once.

The clonotype comes from a woman aged 40 to 50 in good health. Some clones in this sample may be carry-over from other donors' samples. This chain joins TRBV6-1 and TRBJ1-1; D possibly corresponds to TRBD1 (5 bases). The material sequenced was PBMCs. The CDR3: CASRGPGAMNTEAFF. The CDR3 nucleotides are TGTGCCAGCAGGGGCCCCGGGGCAATGAACACTGAAGCTTTCTTT.